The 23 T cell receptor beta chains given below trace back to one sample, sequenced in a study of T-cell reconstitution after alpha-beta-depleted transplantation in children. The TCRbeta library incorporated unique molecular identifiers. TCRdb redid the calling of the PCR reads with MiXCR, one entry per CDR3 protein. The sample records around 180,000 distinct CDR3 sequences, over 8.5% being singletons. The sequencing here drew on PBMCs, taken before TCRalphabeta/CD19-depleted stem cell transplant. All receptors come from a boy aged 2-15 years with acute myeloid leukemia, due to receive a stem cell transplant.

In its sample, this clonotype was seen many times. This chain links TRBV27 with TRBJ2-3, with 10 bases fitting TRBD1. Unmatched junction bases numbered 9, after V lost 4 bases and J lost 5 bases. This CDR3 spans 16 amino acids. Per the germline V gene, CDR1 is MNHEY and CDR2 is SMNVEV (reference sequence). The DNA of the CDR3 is TGTGCCAGCAGTTACCGCCCCGGGACAGGGGAAGATACGCAGTATTTT. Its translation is CASSYRPGTGEDTQYF.

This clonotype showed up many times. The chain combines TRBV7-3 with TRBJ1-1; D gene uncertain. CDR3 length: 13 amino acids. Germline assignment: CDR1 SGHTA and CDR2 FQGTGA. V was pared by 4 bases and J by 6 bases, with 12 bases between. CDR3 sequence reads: CASSYGDLSEAFF. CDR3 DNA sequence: TGTGCCAGCAGCTATGGGGATTTATCTGAAGCTTTCTTT.

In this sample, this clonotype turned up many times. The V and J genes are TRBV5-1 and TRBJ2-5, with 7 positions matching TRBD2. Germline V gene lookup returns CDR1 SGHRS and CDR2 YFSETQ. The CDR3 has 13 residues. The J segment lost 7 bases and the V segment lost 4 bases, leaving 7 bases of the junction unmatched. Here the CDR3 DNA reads TGCGCCAGCAGCGGGGGGGATCAAAGGACCCAGTACTTC. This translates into CASSGGDQRTQYF.

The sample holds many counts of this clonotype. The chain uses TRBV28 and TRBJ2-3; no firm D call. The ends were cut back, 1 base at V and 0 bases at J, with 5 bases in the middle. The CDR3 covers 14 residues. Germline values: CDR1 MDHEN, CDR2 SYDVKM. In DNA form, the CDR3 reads TGTGCCAGCAGTTTATTTGGTAGCACAGATACGCAGTATTTT. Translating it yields CASSLFGSTDTQYF.

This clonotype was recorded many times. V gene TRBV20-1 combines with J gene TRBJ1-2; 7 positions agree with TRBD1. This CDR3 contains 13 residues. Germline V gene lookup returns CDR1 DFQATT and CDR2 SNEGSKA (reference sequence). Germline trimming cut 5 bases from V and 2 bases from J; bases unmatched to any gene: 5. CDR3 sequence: CSAGDSLNYGYTF. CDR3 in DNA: TGCAGTGCTGGGGACAGCCTAAACTATGGCTACACCTTC.

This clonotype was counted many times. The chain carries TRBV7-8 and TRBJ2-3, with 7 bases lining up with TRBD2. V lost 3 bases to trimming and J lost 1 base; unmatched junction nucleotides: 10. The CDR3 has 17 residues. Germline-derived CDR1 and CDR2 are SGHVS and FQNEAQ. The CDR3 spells CASSFLAGLAGTDTQYF. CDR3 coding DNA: TGTGCCAGCAGCTTCCTCGCGGGCCTAGCGGGCACAGATACGCAGTATTTT.

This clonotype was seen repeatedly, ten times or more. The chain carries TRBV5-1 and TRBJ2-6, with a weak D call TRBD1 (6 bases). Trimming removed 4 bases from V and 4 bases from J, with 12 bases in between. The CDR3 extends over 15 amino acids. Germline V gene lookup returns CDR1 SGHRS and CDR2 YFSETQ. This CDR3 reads CASSKTGWGANVLTF. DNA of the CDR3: TGCGCCAGCAGCAAAACAGGGTGGGGGGCCAACGTCCTGACTTTC.

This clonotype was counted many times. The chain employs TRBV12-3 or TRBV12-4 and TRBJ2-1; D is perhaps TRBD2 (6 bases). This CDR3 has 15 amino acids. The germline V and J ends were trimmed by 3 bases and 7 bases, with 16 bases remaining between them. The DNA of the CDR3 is TGTGCCAGCAGTTTGCCGAGGACTATCAAGAATGAGCAGTTCTTC. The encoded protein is CASSLPRTIKNEQFF.

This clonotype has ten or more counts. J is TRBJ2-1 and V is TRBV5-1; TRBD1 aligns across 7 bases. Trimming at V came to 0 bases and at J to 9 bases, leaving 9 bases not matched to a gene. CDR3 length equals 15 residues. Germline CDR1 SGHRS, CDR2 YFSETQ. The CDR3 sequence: CASSLEGTVGSEQFF. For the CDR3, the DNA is TGCGCCAGCAGCTTGGAAGGGACAGTGGGGAGTGAGCAGTTCTTC.

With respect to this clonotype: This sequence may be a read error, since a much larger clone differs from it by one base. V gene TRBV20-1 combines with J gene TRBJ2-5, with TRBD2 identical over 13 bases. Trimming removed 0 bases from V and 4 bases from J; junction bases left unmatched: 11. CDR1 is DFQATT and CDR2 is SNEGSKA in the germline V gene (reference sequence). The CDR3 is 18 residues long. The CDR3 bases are TGCAGTGCTAGAGAGCCTGCGGGACTAGCGGGGAGGGGAGAGACCCAGTACTTC. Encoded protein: CSAREPAGLAGRGETQYF.

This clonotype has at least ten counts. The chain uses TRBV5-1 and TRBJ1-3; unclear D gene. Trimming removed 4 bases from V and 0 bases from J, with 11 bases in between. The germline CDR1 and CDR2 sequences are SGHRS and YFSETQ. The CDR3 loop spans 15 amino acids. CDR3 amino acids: CASSPTGVSGNTIYF. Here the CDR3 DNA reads TGCGCCAGCAGCCCGACTGGCGTCTCTGGAAACACCATATATTTT. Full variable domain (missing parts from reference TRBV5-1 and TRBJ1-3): KAGVTQTPRYLIKTRGQQVTLSCSPISGHRSVSWYQQTPGQGLQFLFEYFSETQRNKGNFPGRFSGRQFSNSRSEMNVSTLELGDSALYLCASSPTGVSGNTIYFGEGSWLTVV.

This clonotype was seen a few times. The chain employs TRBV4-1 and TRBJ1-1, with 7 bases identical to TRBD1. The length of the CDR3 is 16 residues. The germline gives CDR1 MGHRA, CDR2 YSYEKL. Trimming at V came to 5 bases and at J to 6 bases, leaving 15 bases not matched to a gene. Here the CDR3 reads CASSANPTGQVAEAFF. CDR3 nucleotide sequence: TGCGCCAGCAGCGCAAATCCGACAGGGCAAGTGGCTGAAGCTTTCTTT.

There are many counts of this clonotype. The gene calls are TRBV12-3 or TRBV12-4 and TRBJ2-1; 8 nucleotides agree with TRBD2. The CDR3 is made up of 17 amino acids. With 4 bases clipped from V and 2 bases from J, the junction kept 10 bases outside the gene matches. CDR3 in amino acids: CASSSIYGGATYNEQFF. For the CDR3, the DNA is TGTGCCAGCAGTTCTATTTACGGGGGGGCCACCTACAATGAGCAGTTCTTC.

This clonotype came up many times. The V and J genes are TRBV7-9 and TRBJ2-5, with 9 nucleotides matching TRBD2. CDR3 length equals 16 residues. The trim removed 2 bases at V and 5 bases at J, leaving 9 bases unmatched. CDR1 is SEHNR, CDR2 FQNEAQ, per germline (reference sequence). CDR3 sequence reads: CASSLHAGGPGETQYF. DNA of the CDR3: TGTGCCAGCAGCTTACATGCGGGAGGGCCGGGTGAGACCCAGTACTTC.

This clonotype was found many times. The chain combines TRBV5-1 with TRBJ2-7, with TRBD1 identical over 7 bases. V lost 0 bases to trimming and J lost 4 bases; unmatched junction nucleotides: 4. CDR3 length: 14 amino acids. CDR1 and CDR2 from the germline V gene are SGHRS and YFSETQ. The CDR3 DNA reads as TGCGCCAGCAGCTTGGGAAGGGGGCCTTACGAGCAGTACTTC. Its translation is CASSLGRGPYEQYF.

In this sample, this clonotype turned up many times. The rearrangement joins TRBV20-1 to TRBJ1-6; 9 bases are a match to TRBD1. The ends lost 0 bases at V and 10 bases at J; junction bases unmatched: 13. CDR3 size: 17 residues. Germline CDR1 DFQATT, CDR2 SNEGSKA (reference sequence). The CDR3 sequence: CSARDEARDRAISPLHF. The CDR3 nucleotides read TGCAGTGCTAGAGACGAGGCCCGGGACAGGGCCATATCACCCCTCCACTTT.

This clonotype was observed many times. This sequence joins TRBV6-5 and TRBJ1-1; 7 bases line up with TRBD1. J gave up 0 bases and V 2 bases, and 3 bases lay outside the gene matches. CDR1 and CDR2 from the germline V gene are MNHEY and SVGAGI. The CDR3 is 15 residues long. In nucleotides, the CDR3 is TGTGCCAGCAGTTACCACGGGACAGTGAACACTGAAGCTTTCTTT. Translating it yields CASSYHGTVNTEAFF.

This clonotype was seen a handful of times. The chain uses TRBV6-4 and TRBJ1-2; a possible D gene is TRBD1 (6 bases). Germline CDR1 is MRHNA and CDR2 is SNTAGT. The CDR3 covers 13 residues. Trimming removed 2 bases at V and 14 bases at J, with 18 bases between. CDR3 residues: CASSDDWGTPPTF. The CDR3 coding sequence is TGTGCCAGCAGTGACGACTGGGGGACACCACCGACCTTC.

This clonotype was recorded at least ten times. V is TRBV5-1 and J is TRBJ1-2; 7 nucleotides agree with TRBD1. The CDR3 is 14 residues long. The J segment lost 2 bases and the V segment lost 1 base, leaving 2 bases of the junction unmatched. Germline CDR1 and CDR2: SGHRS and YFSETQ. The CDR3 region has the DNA TGCGCCAGCAGCTTGCCACAGGGGAACTATGGCTACACCTTC. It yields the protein CASSLPQGNYGYTF. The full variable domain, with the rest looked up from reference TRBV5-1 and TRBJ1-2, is KAGVTQTPRYLIKTRGQQVTLSCSPISGHRSVSWYQQTPGQGLQFLFEYFSETQRNKGNFPGRFSGRQFSNSRSEMNVSTLELGDSALYLCASSLPQGNYGYTFGSGTRLTVV.

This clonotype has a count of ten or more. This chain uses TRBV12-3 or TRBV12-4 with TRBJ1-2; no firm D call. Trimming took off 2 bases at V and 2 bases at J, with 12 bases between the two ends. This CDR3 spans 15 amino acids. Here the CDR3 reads CASSLSAQGNYGYTF. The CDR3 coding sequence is TGTGCCAGCAGTTTAAGTGCCCAAGGGAACTATGGCTACACCTTC.

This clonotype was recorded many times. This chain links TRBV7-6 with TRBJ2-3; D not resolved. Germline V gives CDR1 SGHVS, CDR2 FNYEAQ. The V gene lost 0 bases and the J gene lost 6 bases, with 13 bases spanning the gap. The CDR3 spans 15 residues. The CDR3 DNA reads TGTGCCAGCAGCTTAGCCCCCAGGACGCGGGATACGCAGTATTTT. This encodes CASSLAPRTRDTQYF.

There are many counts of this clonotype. The CDR3 region has the DNA TGCAGCGTTTTGCTAGGACAGGGTAAAGAGACCCAGTACTTC. It yields the protein CSVLLGQGKETQYF. This chain uses TRBV29-1 with TRBJ2-5; 8 bases are shared with TRBD1. CDR1 and CDR2 (germline): SQVTM, ANQGSEA. This CDR3 has 14 amino acids. The J segment lost 3 bases and the V segment lost 5 bases, leaving 8 bases of the junction unmatched. The variable domain in full, with the rest retrieved from reference TRBV29-1 and TRBJ2-5, is SAVISQKPSRDICQRGTSLTIQCQVDSQVTMMFWYRQQPGQSLTLIATANQGSEATYESGFVIDKFPISRPNLTFSTLTVSNMSPEDSSIYLCSVLLGQGKETQYFGPGTRLLVL.

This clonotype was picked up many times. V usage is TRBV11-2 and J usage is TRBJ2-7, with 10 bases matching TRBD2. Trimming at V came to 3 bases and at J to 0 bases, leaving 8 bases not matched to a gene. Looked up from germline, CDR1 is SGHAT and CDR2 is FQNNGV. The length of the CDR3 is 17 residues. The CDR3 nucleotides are TGTGCCAGCAGCTTCGGTAGCGGGGGGTTCAGCTCCTACGAGCAGTACGTC. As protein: CASSFGSGGFSSYEQYV.